The clone carrying this T cell receptor (beta chain) has at least ten counts. What it recognizes is unknown. RNA transcripts yielded amplified TCR beta CDR3 regions. First-round RT-PCR of the TCR CDR3 relied on the HTBI primer set. In TCRdb, the multiplex PCR reads were re-called with MiXCR into one record per CDR3 protein. The sample has hundreds of thousands of distinct CDR3 sequences, approximately 15% seen once. These data originate in a study of T cells in Graves' hyperthyroidism and ophthalmopathy. Study-wide context: At initial diagnosis, before any treatment had begun, peripheral blood was obtained.

This CDR3 comprises 13 residues. Trimming removed 8 bases from V and 4 bases from J; junction bases left unmatched: 2. Overall study results and limits: Separating ophthalmopathy from stable hyperthyroidism was achieved by a 13 V-J model. Model output signaled ophthalmopathy a median 6.5 months ahead of onset.

V and J are TRBV12-3 or TRBV12-4 and TRBJ1-5; 10 bases align to TRBD1. The sample comprised blood. The clonotype was recovered from a woman aged 40 to 50 with Graves' ophthalmopathy. The CDR3 bases are TGTGCCAGCCGGACAGGGGGTAATCAGCCCCAGCATTTT. Amino acids: CASRTGGNQPQHF.